Below, 16 T cell receptor beta chains from the same sample are listed, as sequenced in a study of OX40 agonist ivuxolimab in advanced cancers. Measured with immunoSEQ multiplex PCR; TCRdb has only the in-frame clones, and not every one. The table includes around 22,000 clones, around 85% detected once. This material consisted of CD4+ or CD8+ T cells sorted from blood, taken in a trial of the OX40 agonist ivuxolimab. These receptors all stem from an adult with an advanced solid tumor such as melanoma, head and neck, liver or kidney cancer.

This clone has a handful of counts. CDR3 sequence (DNA): TGCGCCAGCAGCCAACAGGGGACAGGGTCGCCTGAAGCTTTCTTT. Translation: CASSQQGTGSPEAFF. The rearrangement uses TRBV4-1 and TRBJ1-1; 9 bases line up with TRBD1. This CDR3 has 15 residues. In germline, CDR1 is MGHRA, CDR2 YSYEKL. The trim removed 2 bases at V and 6 bases at J, leaving 7 bases unmatched.

The V gene is TRBV6-1, the J gene TRBJ1-5; TRBD1 aligns across 9 bases. V was pared by 6 bases and J by 16 bases, with 10 bases of the junction left unmatched. The germline V gene encodes CDR1 MNHNS and CDR2 SASEGT. The length of the CDR3 is 12 residues. CDR3: CASRSRDRVIHF. CDR3 nucleotide sequence: TGTGCCAGCAGGTCCCGGGACAGGGTCATCCATTTT.

The rearrangement joins TRBV28 to TRBJ2-7; D unresolved. The V end lost 3 bases, the J end lost 0 bases, and 6 bases lay between the germline ends. The V gene's germline CDR1 is MDHEN and CDR2 SYDVKM. The CDR3 extends over 13 amino acids. The CDR3 bases are TGTGCCAGCAGTTTTGGGTTCTCCTACGAGCAGTACTTC. Amino acid sequence: CASSFGFSYEQYF.

This clone showed up just a few times. The chain joins TRBV5-6 to TRBJ2-3; 12 nucleotides align to TRBD2. The CDR3 has 12 residues. With 4 bases clipped from V and 11 bases from J, the junction kept 2 bases outside the gene matches. Per the germline V gene, CDR1 is SGHDT and CDR2 is YYEEEE. The CDR3 here is CASSPTSGRQYF. The CDR3 coding sequence is TGTGCCAGCAGCCCGACTAGCGGGAGGCAGTATTTT.

The chain employs TRBV6-1 and TRBJ2-5; possible D gene TRBD1, 5 bases. The tail of the sequence fits TRBJ2-7 better, so the J call may be wrong. The CDR3 runs to 13 residues. The germline V gene encodes CDR1 MNHNS and CDR2 SASEGT. Written as DNA, the CDR3 is TGTGCCAGCACCCACAGGCCGTCCTACGAGCAGTACTTC. It encodes CASTHRPSYEQYF.

The V call is TRBV4-2, the J call TRBJ1-1, with D unresolved. This CDR3 has 13 residues. The V gene lost 1 base and the J gene lost 4 bases, with 7 bases spanning the gap. CDR1 is LGHNA, CDR2 YNFKEQ, per germline. DNA of the CDR3: TGTGCCAGCAGCCAAGTTGGTGGCACTGAAGCTTTCTTT. Translation: CASSQVGGTEAFF.

The chain combines TRBV11-3 with TRBJ2-7; D is uncertain. Looked up from germline, CDR1 is SGHNT and CDR2 is YENEEA. This CDR3 has 16 amino acids. Trimming shortened V by 4 bases and J by 2 bases, and 18 bases separated the two germline ends. CDR3 bases: TGTGCCAGCAGCTCCTTCTCCCCTCTAGAGGCCTACGAGCAGTACTTC. As protein: CASSSFSPLEAYEQYF.

The chain couples TRBV12-5 to TRBJ2-1; TRBD2 is a possible D gene (6 bases). Trimming removed 3 bases at V and 4 bases at J, with 7 bases between. This CDR3 is 13 amino acids long. In germline, CDR1 is LGHNT, CDR2 FRNRAP. Written as DNA, the CDR3 is TGTGCTAGTGGTTTTGGGGGGTACAATGAGCAGTTCTTC. As protein: CASGFGGYNEQFF.

The genes are TRBV11-3 and TRBJ2-4, with no clear D. V gave up 1 base and J gave up 0 bases, with 13 bases separating them. Germline V gene data show CDR1 as SGHNT and CDR2 as YENEEA. CDR3 length equals 17 residues. CDR3 in DNA: TGTGCCAGCAGCTTAGGGGATCGGCGATTAGCCAAAAACATTCAGTACTTC. Protein: CASSLGDRRLAKNIQYF.

The rearrangement uses TRBV5-6 and TRBJ2-7; tentative D call: TRBD2 (6 bases). This CDR3 contains 15 residues. V was cut by 4 bases and J by 2 bases, with 16 bases left in between. The germline gives CDR1 SGHDT, CDR2 YYEEEE. The CDR3 sequence is CASSSTIRGTYEQYF. CDR3 sequence (DNA): TGTGCCAGCAGCAGCACGATCCGGGGGACCTACGAGCAGTACTTC.

The chain recombines TRBV27 with TRBJ2-3, with 15 bases fitting TRBD2. CDR1 is MNHEY and CDR2 is SMNVEV in the germline V gene (reference sequence). The CDR3 is 20 residues long. J gave up 6 bases and V 3 bases, and 16 bases lay outside the gene matches. The CDR3 region is CASSFDGSGLAGGRGDTQYF. The CDR3 coding sequence is TGTGCCAGCAGTTTTGATGGCTCTGGACTAGCGGGAGGGCGAGGGGATACGCAGTATTTT.

The V call is TRBV27, the J call TRBJ2-7, with D perhaps matching TRBD2 (6 bases). The CDR3 loop spans 15 amino acids. V was shortened by 6 bases and J by 0 bases, with 15 bases between the two germline ends. Germline CDR1 is MNHEY and CDR2 is SMNVEV (reference sequence). CDR3 DNA sequence: TGTGCCAGCAGGACCCATAGCGGACGCTCCTACGAGCAGTACTTC. Translating it yields CASRTHSGRSYEQYF.

The chain employs TRBV4-3 and TRBJ1-2; D not resolved. CDR3 length: 13 residues. Deletions cut 1 base from V and 4 bases from J, with 7 bases between. The V gene's germline CDR1 is LGHNA and CDR2 YSLEER. The CDR3 sequence: CASSQGNSYGYTF. CDR3 in DNA: TGCGCCAGCAGCCAAGGGAACAGCTATGGCTACACCTTC.

The V call is TRBV13, the J call TRBJ2-2; tentatively, D is TRBD2 (6 bases). This CDR3 comprises 15 residues. Trimming shortened V by 2 bases and J by 6 bases, and 13 bases separated the two germline ends. In germline, CDR1 is PRHDT, CDR2 FYEKMQ (reference sequence). The CDR3 here is CASSLRRALAGELFF. CDR3 nucleotide sequence: TGTGCCAGCAGCTTAAGGAGGGCCTTGGCCGGGGAGCTGTTTTTT. Combining the CDR3 with reference TRBV13 and TRBJ2-2 gives the whole variable domain AAGVIQSPRHLIKEKRETATLKCYPIPRHDTVYWYQQGPGQDPQFLISFYEKMQSDKGSIPDRFSAQQFSDYHSELNMSSLELGDSALYFCASSLRRALAGELFFGEGSRLTVL.

By sample fraction, this clone is medium-sized. The CDR3 nucleotides read TGTGCCAGCAGCTCAGGACAGGGGTTCAATCAGCCCCAGCATTTT. Amino acid sequence: CASSSGQGFNQPQHF. The rearrangement links TRBV11-2 to TRBJ1-5; 9 nucleotides agree with TRBD1. J lost 3 bases, V lost 4 bases, and 4 bases had no gene match. CDR3 length: 15 residues. The germline gives CDR1 SGHAT, CDR2 FQNNGV.

The chain recombines TRBV6-6 with TRBJ2-7; TRBD1 is a possible D gene (5 bases). With 6 bases removed from V and 7 bases from J, the gap between germline ends came to 10 bases. Looked up from germline, CDR1 is MNHNY and CDR2 is SVGAGI (reference sequence). This CDR3 is 11 amino acids long. CDR3 residues: CASRTTGEQYF. CDR3 nucleotide sequence: TGTGCCAGCAGAACTACAGGAGAGCAGTACTTC.